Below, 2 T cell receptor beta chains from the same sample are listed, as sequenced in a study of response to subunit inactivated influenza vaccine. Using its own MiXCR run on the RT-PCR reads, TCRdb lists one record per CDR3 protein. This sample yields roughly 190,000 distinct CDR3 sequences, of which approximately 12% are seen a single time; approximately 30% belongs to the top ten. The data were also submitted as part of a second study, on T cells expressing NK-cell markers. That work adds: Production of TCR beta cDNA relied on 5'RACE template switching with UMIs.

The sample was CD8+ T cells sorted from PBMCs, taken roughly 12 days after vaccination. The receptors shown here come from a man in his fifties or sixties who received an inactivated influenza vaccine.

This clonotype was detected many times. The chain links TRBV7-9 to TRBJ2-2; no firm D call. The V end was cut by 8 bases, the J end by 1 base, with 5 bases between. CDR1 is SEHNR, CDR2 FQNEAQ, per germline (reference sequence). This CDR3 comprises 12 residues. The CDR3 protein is CASPKNTGELFF. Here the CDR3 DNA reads TGTGCCAGCCCGAAGAACACCGGGGAGCTGTTTTTT.

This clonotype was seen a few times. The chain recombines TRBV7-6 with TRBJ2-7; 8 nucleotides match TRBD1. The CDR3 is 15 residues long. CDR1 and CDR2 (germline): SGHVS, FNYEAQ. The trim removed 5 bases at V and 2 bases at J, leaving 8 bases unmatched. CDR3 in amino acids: CASSLDRGGPYEQYF. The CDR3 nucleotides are TGTGCCAGCAGCCTCGACAGGGGAGGCCCCTACGAGCAGTACTTC.